Each of the 20 T cell receptor beta chains below was sequenced from the same sample in a study of cytomegalovirus exposure and HLA in healthy donors. Primers for the PCR totalled 60 Vbeta and 13 Jbeta. Sequencing used immunoSEQ multiplex PCR; TCRdb keeps in-frame clones, though not all of them. The sample lists tens of thousands of clones; 77% were seen once. Sequencing was done on a sample of PBMCs. The source is a man in his fifties in good health and CMV-seropositive.

V gene TRBV6-1 combines with J gene TRBJ2-7; D unclear. V was trimmed by 3 bases and J by 4 bases, leaving 4 bases between them. Germline values: CDR1 MNHNS, CDR2 SASEGT. The CDR3 totals 11 residues. CDR3 in amino acids: CASSDPYEQYF. The CDR3 nucleotides are TGTGCCAGCAGTGACCCTTACGAGCAGTACTTC.

The rearrangement uses TRBV5-5 and TRBJ2-5; the match to TRBD2 covers 10 bases. With the DNA end fitting TRBJ2-7 better, the J assignment may be wrong. The CDR3 length is 15 residues. Per germline, CDR1 SGHKS and CDR2 YYEKEE (reference sequence). The CDR3 loop is CASSFPPSGSHEQYF. The CDR3, as DNA: TGTGCCAGCAGCTTTCCCCCTAGCGGGAGCCACGAGCAGTACTTC.

This clone was observed once. V and J are TRBV30 and TRBJ2-3, with D possibly TRBD1 on 6 matching bases. CDR1 and CDR2 from the germline V gene are GTSNPN and SVGIG (reference sequence). The CDR3 covers 16 residues. Trimming took 3 bases from V and 2 from J, leaving 18 bases between them. The CDR3 DNA reads TGTGCCTGGAGAGCCGCCGGGACAACCACCACAGATACGCAGTATTTT. Translated, it gives CAWRAAGTTTTDTQYF.

This clone showed up just once. This chain uses TRBV7-3 with TRBJ2-2, with D maybe TRBD2 (6 bases). The ends were cut back, 0 bases at V and 1 base at J, with 9 bases in the middle. Germline assignment: CDR1 SGHTA and CDR2 FQGTGA. The CDR3 extends over 16 amino acids. Here the CDR3 DNA reads TGTGCCAGCAGCTTAACTAGCGGACTGAACACCGGGGAGCTGTTTTTT. Its translation is CASSLTSGLNTGELFF.

With regard to this clone: Its ends do not fully match the called genes, so a read error is possible. This sequence joins TRBV7-8 and TRBJ2-7; 8 bases are a match to TRBD1. Germline V CDR1 and CDR2: SGHVS, FQNEAQ. This CDR3 spans 13 amino acids. The CDR3 region has the DNA TGTGCCAGCAGCTACACCCTGGACAGGGAAGGTGACTTC. This sequence encodes CASSYTLDREGDF.

This chain connects TRBV5-1 to TRBJ2-1; 9 bases are shared with TRBD2. Germline V gene sequence: CDR1 SGHRS, CDR2 YFSETQ. With V trimmed by 1 base and J by 9 bases, 5 bases remained unmatched. CDR3 length: 14 amino acids. The CDR3: CASSLWREGGEQFF. The CDR3 nucleotides are TGCGCCAGCAGCTTGTGGCGGGAGGGCGGTGAGCAGTTCTTC.

Here the CDR3 reads CASSQHTGDTGLGGYTF. CDR3 DNA sequence: TGTGCCAGCAGCCAGCATACAGGCGACACAGGGCTAGGCGGCTACACCTTC. The J gene is TRBJ1-2, the V gene TRBV11-3; D perhaps matches TRBD1 (6 bases). This CDR3 is built from 17 residues. Germline values: CDR1 SGHNT, CDR2 YENEEA. Trimming cost V 5 bases and J 8 bases, with 27 bases left between them.

Here the CDR3 DNA reads TGTGCCAGCAGCCCCCGCTATAGGAACACTGAAGCTTTCTTT. Translating it yields CASSPRYRNTEAFF. The chain joins TRBV7-9 to TRBJ1-1; D unclear. The CDR3 sequence is 14 residues long. CDR1 is SEHNR and CDR2 is FQNEAQ in the germline V gene (reference sequence). The V end lost 5 bases, the J end lost 1 base, and 11 bases lay between the germline ends.

The chain couples TRBV7-6 to TRBJ1-1, with D possibly matching TRBD1 (6 bases). The CDR3 covers 13 residues. Germline CDR1 and CDR2: SGHVS and FNYEAQ. V was pared by 2 bases and J by 4 bases, with 8 bases between. The DNA of the CDR3 is TGTGCCAGCAGCTTAACGACAGGCACTGAAGCTTTCTTT. Translating it yields CASSLTTGTEAFF.

The chain uses TRBV5-1 and TRBJ1-6; a weak D match, TRBD1 (6 bases). The V and J ends lost 2 bases and 0 bases respectively, with 6 bases between them. This CDR3 spans 15 amino acids. Germline V CDR1 and CDR2: SGHRS, YFSETQ. Here the CDR3 reads CASSFRGSYNSPLHF. CDR3 in DNA: TGCGCCAGCAGCTTCAGGGGCTCCTATAATTCACCCCTCCACTTT.

The V call is TRBV5-6, the J call TRBJ2-2; 7 bases agree with TRBD1. The ends lost 4 bases at V and 0 bases at J; junction bases unmatched: 3. This CDR3 contains 15 residues. Germline V lookup: CDR1 SGHDT, CDR2 YYEEEE. Here the CDR3 reads CASSTGTANTGELFF. Here the CDR3 DNA reads TGTGCCAGCAGCACCGGGACAGCGAACACCGGGGAGCTGTTTTTT.

The rearrangement joins TRBV11-3 to TRBJ2-1; TRBD2 aligns across 11 bases. The germline gives CDR1 SGHNT, CDR2 YENEEA. Trimming removed 4 bases from V and 7 bases from J; junction bases left unmatched: 9. This CDR3 contains 16 residues. This chain's CDR3 is CASSSPLAGVGNEQFF. The CDR3 coding sequence is TGTGCCAGCAGCTCCCCACTAGCGGGAGTGGGTAATGAGCAGTTCTTC.

This clone showed up just once. The V call is TRBV7-6, the J call TRBJ2-7, with a tentative D call TRBD2 (7 bases). V was trimmed by 5 bases and J by 2 bases, leaving 16 bases between them. The CDR3 runs to 15 residues. The germline CDR1 and CDR2 sequences are SGHVS and FNYEAQ. The CDR3 reads CASSGPGEGTYEQYF. The CDR3 DNA reads as TGTGCCAGCAGCGGACCAGGGGAGGGGACCTACGAGCAGTACTTC.

The rearrangement joins TRBV7-2 to TRBJ1-5; 7 bases align to TRBD1. Trimming at V came to 0 bases and at J to 0 bases, leaving 2 bases not matched to a gene. CDR3 length: 16 amino acids. The germline gives CDR1 SGHTA, CDR2 FQGNSA. The CDR3 protein is CASSLAGGFSNQPQHF. DNA for the CDR3: TGTGCCAGCAGCTTAGCAGGGGGCTTTAGCAATCAGCCCCAGCATTTT.

The rearrangement links TRBV4-2 to TRBJ2-7, with 10 positions matching TRBD2. V was pared by 0 bases and J by 5 bases, with 4 bases of the junction left unmatched. The V gene's germline CDR1 is LGHNA and CDR2 YNFKEQ. CDR3 length: 15 amino acids. In nucleotides, the CDR3 is TGTGCCAGCAGCCAAGATAGCGGGAGGTTGGACGAGCAGTACTTC. Protein product: CASSQDSGRLDEQYF.

The J gene is TRBJ1-2, the V gene TRBV11-3; D unclear. Per the germline V gene, CDR1 is SGHNT and CDR2 is YENEEA. This CDR3 region has 16 residues. V lost 0 bases and J 7 bases, leaving 18 bases between the germline ends. CDR3 bases: TGTGCCAGCAGCTTAGATACGGGTGTCCCGCTTCCTGGCTACACCTTC. This translates into CASSLDTGVPLPGYTF.

This chain links TRBV10-3 with TRBJ1-1, with D uncertain. The CDR3 totals 13 residues. V dropped 8 bases and J dropped 1 base, with 11 bases sitting between them. CDR1 is ENHRY, CDR2 SYGVKD, per germline. The CDR3 is CAISPVPNTEAFF. The CDR3 coding sequence is TGTGCCATCTCTCCTGTTCCGAACACTGAAGCTTTCTTT.

This clone was seen a few times. At one end the junction does not follow the germline gene, possibly because of a read error. V is TRBV9 and J is TRBJ2-7; tentative D call: TRBD2 (6 bases). CDR1 is SGDLS and CDR2 is YYNGEE in the germline V gene. The CDR3 length is 15 residues. The chain's CDR3 is CASSTYSGPSYEQHF. The CDR3 DNA reads as TGTGCCAGCAGCACTTATAGCGGCCCCTCCTACGAGCAGCACTTC.

The V and J genes are TRBV6-1 and TRBJ2-7, with 12 bases fitting TRBD2. The ends lost 5 bases at V and 7 bases at J; junction bases unmatched: 12. CDR1 and CDR2 from the germline V gene are MNHNS and SASEGT. CDR3 size: 16 residues. The CDR3 DNA sequence: TGTGCCAGCAGTCAAGAGGGAGGACTAGCGGGACTTGAGCAGTACTTC. It encodes CASSQEGGLAGLEQYF.

The chain recombines TRBV18 with TRBJ2-7; no definite D call. Trimming removed 6 bases at V and 5 bases at J, with 8 bases between. In germline, CDR1 is KGHSH, CDR2 LQKENI. This CDR3 comprises 11 residues. In DNA, the CDR3 is TGTGCCAGCTCTCTCGTCCACGAGCAGTACTTC. Translation gives CASSLVHEQYF.